The source of this TCR beta chain is a study of vaccination effects on CD4 cells after COVID-19. Viral peptide pools were used in the ViraFEST assay to expand antigen-specific CD4+ T cells, and sequencing came afterward. CD4+ T cell isolation took place after nine to eleven days of culture. Subjects were given two BNT162b2 or mRNA-1273 vaccine doses. Trimming shortened V by 4 bases and J by 0 bases, and 13 bases separated the two germline ends. CDR1 and CDR2 (germline): LGHDT, YNNKEL (reference sequence). The CDR3 has 17 residues. This clone appeared a single time. Its antigen is not known. Clones were sequenced by immunoSEQ multiplex PCR, and TCRdb holds only the in-frame ones, with some missing. The table shows 20,000 to 30,000 clones, with 69% occurring only once.

Here the sequenced sample was CD4+ T cells from PBMCs cultured with SARS-CoV-2 spike peptides, taken after COVID-19 vaccination. The source of this sequence is a human donor who received a COVID-19 vaccine. The chain is built from TRBV3-1 (or the pseudogene TRBV3-2) and TRBJ2-6; perhaps D is TRBD1 or TRBD2 (5 bases each). This CDR3 is CASSPWGRDSGANVLTF. CDR3 sequence (DNA): TGTGCCAGCAGCCCGTGGGGGAGAGACTCTGGGGCCAACGTCCTGACTTTC.